Presented here are 5 T cell receptor beta chains from one specimen sequenced in a study of T cell repertoires in urothelial bladder cancer. Here immunoSEQ multiplex PCR was the method, and the copy in TCRdb shows in-frame clones only, minus some. This table has approximately 2,500 clones, around 68% appearing once. Sequencing was carried out using bladder tissue. Receptors were obtained from a human donor with a benign inflammatory bladder lesion.

The chain uses TRBV27 and TRBJ2-5; D remains ambiguous. Germline CDR1 and CDR2: MNHEY and SMNVEV (reference sequence). The CDR3 contains 13 residues. Trimming stripped 3 bases from V and 5 bases from J, with 10 bases between. CDR3 amino acids: CASSLLGMETQYF. Written as DNA, the CDR3 is TGTGCCAGCAGTTTGTTGGGGATGGAGACCCAGTACTTC.

The chain carries TRBV5-4 and TRBJ1-2; perhaps TRBD1 as D (6 bases). The CDR3 spans 15 residues. V lost 0 bases and J lost 1, with 10 bases in between. Germline V lookup: CDR1 SGHNT, CDR2 YYREEE (reference sequence). CDR3 nucleotide sequence: TGTGCCAGCAGCTTGGGAGACAGGATTAACTATGGCTACACCTTC. Translating it yields CASSLGDRINYGYTF.

This clone was detected once. The chain has TRBV9 and TRBJ2-2, with TRBD2 matching 8 bases. The CDR3 has 14 amino acids. Germline CDR1 reads SGDLS; CDR2 reads YYNGEE. The trim removed 4 bases at V and 6 bases at J, leaving 5 bases unmatched. CDR3 DNA: TGTGCCAGCAGCAGGGGACTAGAGGCCGGGGAGCTGTTTTTT. It specifies CASSRGLEAGELFF. Full variable domain (rest looked up from reference TRBV9 and TRBJ2-2): DSGVTQTPKHLITATGQRVTLRCSPRSGDLSVYWYQQSLDQGLQFLIQYYNGEERAKGNILERFSAQQFPDLHSELNLSSLELGDSALYFCASSRGLEAGELFFGEGSRLTVL.

The rearrangement links TRBV4-2 to TRBJ2-7, with D possibly matching TRBD1 (6 bases). Trimming took 1 base from V and 3 from J, leaving 10 bases between them. CDR3 length equals 14 residues. Germline assignment: CDR1 LGHNA and CDR2 YNFKEQ. The CDR3 region is CASSQGGQNYEQYF. CDR3 coding DNA: TGTGCCAGCAGCCAAGGAGGACAGAACTACGAGCAGTACTTC.

This chain links TRBV19 with TRBJ1-6; 9 bases are a match to TRBD1. The CDR3 totals 20 residues. J lost 0 bases, V lost 6 bases, and 15 bases had no gene match. The germline CDR1 and CDR2 sequences are LNHDA and SQIVND (reference sequence). CDR3 sequence reads: CASSPGPGTGRSSYNSPLHF. In nucleotides, the CDR3 is TGTGCCAGTAGCCCGGGCCCCGGGACAGGGCGAAGCTCCTATAATTCACCCCTCCACTTT. Supplemented by reference TRBV19 and TRBJ1-6, the full variable domain reads DGGITQSPKYLFRKEGQNVTLSCEQNLNHDAMYWYRQDPGQGLRLIYYSQIVNDFQKGDIAEGYSVSREKKESFPLTVTSAQKNPTAFYLCASSPGPGTGRSSYNSPLHFGNGTRLTVT.